A single sample gave rise to the 5 T cell receptor beta chains below, sequenced in a study of blood T cell repertoires in COVID-19 (dated by TCRdb to about 2020). Library construction relied on the immunoSEQ multiplex PCR assay. The table comes from immuneACCESS by way of TCRdb, which keeps in-frame sequences with V and J called. Part of the clones is missing from these tables; in studies checked, under half for an unresolved V gene and the rest for unknown reasons. The table for this sample lists about 100,000 clones; more than 60% of them were counted only once. The top ten hold less than 25% of the sample. What was sequenced was peripheral blood. These receptors were obtained from a man between 65 and 85 years old with active or convalescent COVID-19.

The chain has TRBV6-1 and TRBJ2-7; D ambiguous. Germline V CDR1 and CDR2: MNHNS, SASEGT. Trimming took off 1 base at V and 4 bases at J, with 8 bases between the two ends. The CDR3 spans 13 residues. The CDR3 here is CASSEGRFYEQYF. The CDR3 nucleotides read TGTGCCAGCAGTGAAGGGCGGTTTTACGAGCAGTACTTC.

V gene TRBV25-1 combines with J gene TRBJ1-1; the D gene is possibly TRBD1 (5 bases). The germline CDR1 and CDR2 sequences are MGHDK and SYGVNS. Trimming stripped 5 bases from V and 1 base from J, with 14 bases between. The CDR3 runs to 15 residues. The CDR3, as DNA: TGTGCCAGCAGTACTTACACAGGTACGAACACTGAAGCTTTCTTT. Translation: CASSTYTGTNTEAFF.

Note on this clone: Different DNA sequences within this sample yield the same CDR3. The chain links TRBV28 to TRBJ1-2; D is perhaps TRBD1 (5 bases). Between the trimmed V and J ends, which lost 5 bases and 8 bases, there was a span of 15 bases. This CDR3 spans 13 amino acids. Germline V lookup: CDR1 MDHEN, CDR2 SYDVKM. For the CDR3, the DNA is TGTGCCAGCAGTCCCGACAGAAGTCGAGGCTACACCTTC. Its protein product is CASSPDRSRGYTF.

This chain connects TRBV9 to TRBJ2-1, with TRBD1 matching 8 bases. From germline, CDR1 is SGDLS and CDR2 YYNGEE. The CDR3 loop spans 14 amino acids. The V and J ends lost 4 bases and 10 bases, in that order; junction bases with no gene match: 10. CDR3 sequence: CASSSRTGKNEQFF. DNA for the CDR3: TGTGCCAGCAGCTCCCGGACAGGGAAAAACGAGCAGTTCTTC. Using reference TRBV9 and TRBJ2-1 for the parts outside the CDR3, the full variable domain is DSGVTQTPKHLITATGQRVTLRCSPRSGDLSVYWYQQSLDQGLQFLIQYYNGEERAKGNILERFSAQQFPDLHSELNLSSLELGDSALYFCASSSRTGKNEQFFGPGTRLTVL.

The genes are TRBV3-1 (or the pseudogene TRBV3-2) and TRBJ1-1, with a weak D call TRBD1 (6 bases). Trimming stripped 8 bases from V and 1 base from J, with 11 bases between. From germline, CDR1 is LGHDT and CDR2 YNNKEL (reference sequence). CDR3 length: 13 residues. The CDR3 loop reads CASGQKQNTEAFF. CDR3 nucleotides: TGTGCCAGCGGACAGAAACAGAACACTGAAGCTTTCTTT.